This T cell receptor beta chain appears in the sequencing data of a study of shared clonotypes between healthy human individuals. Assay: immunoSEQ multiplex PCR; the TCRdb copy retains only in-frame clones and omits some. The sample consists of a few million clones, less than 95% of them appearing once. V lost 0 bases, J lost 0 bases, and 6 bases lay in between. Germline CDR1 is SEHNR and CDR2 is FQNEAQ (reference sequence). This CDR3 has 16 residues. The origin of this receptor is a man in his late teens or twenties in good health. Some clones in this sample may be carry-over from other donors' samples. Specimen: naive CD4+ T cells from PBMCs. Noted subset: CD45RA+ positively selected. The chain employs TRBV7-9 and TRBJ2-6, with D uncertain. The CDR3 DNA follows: TGTGCCAGCAGCTTAGCACCGATCTCTGGGGCCAACGTCCTGACTTTC. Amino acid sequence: CASSLAPISGANVLTF. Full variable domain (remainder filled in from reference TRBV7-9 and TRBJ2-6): DTGVSQNPRHKITKRGQNVTFRCDPISEHNRLYWYRQTLGQGPEFLTYFQNEAQLEKSRLLSDRFSAERPKGSFSTLEIQRTEQGDSAMYLCASSLAPISGANVLTFGAGSRLTVL.